This T cell receptor beta chain comes out of a study of T cell responses to AZD1222 COVID-19 vaccine. In regard to this clone: The antigen remains unidentified.

The CDR3 loop spans 13 amino acids. In germline, CDR1 is MNHEY, CDR2 SVGAGI. The ends were cut back, 7 bases at V and 8 bases at J, with 17 bases in the middle. The method was immunoSEQ multiplex PCR; TCRdb's version includes in-frame clones alone and lacks a portion of them. The data show over 150,000 clones, 80% to 95% seen once. Study-wide findings and caveats: After the peak T cell response, and only then, were repertoires sampled. Most donors were white British, females outnumbered males, and clonal diversity was possibly underestimated. There were vaccine-associated CD4 TCRs across spike, dominant at 160-218 and 743-854.

This sequence joins TRBV6-5 and TRBJ1-2; D gene unclear. The source of this sequence is an adult in good health. The material sequenced was peripheral blood, taken on day 0 of AZD1222 vaccination. CDR3 DNA: TGTGCCAGCAAACCACCGGCGGGGATCGGCTACACCTTC. Translating gives CASKPPAGIGYTF.